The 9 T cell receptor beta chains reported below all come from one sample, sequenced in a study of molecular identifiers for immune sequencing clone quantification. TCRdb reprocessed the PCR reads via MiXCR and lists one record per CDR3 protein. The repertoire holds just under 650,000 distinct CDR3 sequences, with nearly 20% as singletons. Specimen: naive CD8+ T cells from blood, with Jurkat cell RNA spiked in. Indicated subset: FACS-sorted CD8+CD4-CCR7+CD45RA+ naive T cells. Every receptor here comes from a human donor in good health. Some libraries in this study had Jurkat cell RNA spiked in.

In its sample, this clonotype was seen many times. The CDR3 spells CSVEGVGGYEQYF. The CDR3 coding sequence is TGCAGCGTTGAGGGGGTGGGGGGATACGAGCAGTACTTC. The V gene is TRBV29-1, the J gene TRBJ2-7; maybe TRBD2 (6 bases). Germline lookup yields CDR1 SQVTM and CDR2 ANQGSEA. The CDR3 covers 13 residues. The V end was cut by 3 bases, the J end by 4 bases, with 13 bases between.

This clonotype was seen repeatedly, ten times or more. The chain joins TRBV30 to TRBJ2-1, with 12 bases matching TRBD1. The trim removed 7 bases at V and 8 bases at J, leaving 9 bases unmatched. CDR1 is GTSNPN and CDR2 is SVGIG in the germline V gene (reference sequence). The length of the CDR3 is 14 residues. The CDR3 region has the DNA TGTGCCTACAGGGACAGGGGGCGAATGGATGAGCAGTTCTTC. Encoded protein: CAYRDRGRMDEQFF.

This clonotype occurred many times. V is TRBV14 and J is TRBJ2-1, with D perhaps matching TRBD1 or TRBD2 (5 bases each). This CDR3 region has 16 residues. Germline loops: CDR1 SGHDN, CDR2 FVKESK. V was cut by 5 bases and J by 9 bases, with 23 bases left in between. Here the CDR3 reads CASSFRDDGIRTEQFF. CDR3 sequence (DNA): TGTGCCAGCAGCTTCCGGGACGATGGGATCCGAACTGAGCAGTTCTTC.

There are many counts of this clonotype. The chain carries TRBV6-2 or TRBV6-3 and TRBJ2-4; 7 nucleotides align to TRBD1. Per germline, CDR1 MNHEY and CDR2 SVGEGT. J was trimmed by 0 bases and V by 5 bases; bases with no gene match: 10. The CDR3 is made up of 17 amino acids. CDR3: CASSQLGTVLAKNIQYF. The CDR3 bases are TGTGCCAGCAGTCAACTGGGGACAGTTCTAGCCAAAAACATTCAGTACTTC.

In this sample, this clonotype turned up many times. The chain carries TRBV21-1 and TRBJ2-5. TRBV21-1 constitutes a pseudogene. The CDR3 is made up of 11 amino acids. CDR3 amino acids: CASSKNQTQYF. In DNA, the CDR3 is TGTGCCAGCAGCAAGAACCAGACCCAGTACTTC.

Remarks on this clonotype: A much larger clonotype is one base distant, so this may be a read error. The CDR3 sequence is CANSVAGTTDTQYF. The CDR3 region has the DNA TGTGCCAACAGCGTAGCAGGGACCACAGATACGCAGTATTTT. The chain recombines TRBV9 with TRBJ2-3; D might be TRBD1 or TRBD2, each matching 5 bases. The CDR3 length is 14 residues. Germline CDR1 SGDLS, CDR2 YYNGEE.

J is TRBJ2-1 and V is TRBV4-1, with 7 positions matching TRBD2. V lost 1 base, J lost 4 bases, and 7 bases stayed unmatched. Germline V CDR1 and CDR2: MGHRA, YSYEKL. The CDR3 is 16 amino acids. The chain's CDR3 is CASSQVLRESYNEQFF. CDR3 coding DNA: TGCGCCAGCAGCCAAGTCTTGCGGGAGTCTTACAATGAGCAGTTCTTC.

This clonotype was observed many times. The CDR3 sequence: CASSLGQGGIYEQYF. The CDR3 region has the DNA TGTGCCAGCAGCTTAGGACAGGGCGGTATCTACGAGCAGTACTTC. The chain combines TRBV7-6 with TRBJ2-7, with 7 bases identical to TRBD1. Germline trimming cut 1 base from V and 3 bases from J; bases unmatched to any gene: 6. The germline V gene has CDR1 SGHVS and CDR2 FNYEAQ. The CDR3 runs 15 residues. Based on the CDR3 plus reference TRBV7-6 and TRBJ2-7, the full variable domain is GAGVSQSPRYKVTKRGQDVALRCDPISGHVSLYWYRQALGQGPEFLTYFNYEAQQDKSGLPNDRFSAERPEGSISTLTIQRTEQRDSAMYRCASSLGQGGIYEQYFGPGTRLTVT.

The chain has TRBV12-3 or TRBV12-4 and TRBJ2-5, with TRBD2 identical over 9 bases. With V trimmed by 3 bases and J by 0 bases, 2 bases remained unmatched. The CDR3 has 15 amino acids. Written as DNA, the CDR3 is TGTGCCAGCAGTTTTAGCGGGGGCCACCAAGAGACCCAGTACTTC. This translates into CASSFSGGHQETQYF.